This T cell receptor (beta chain) was documented in a study of T cell changes during pregnancy in multiple sclerosis. Profiling relied on immunoSEQ multiplex PCR, and the TCRdb table lists in-frame clones only, not all of them. The table lists 85,000 to 130,000 clones, around 92% of them singletons. This CDR3 is 14 amino acids long. CDR1 and CDR2 from the germline V gene are KGHSH and LQKENI. V shed 6 bases and J 1 base; nucleotides not matched to a gene: 4. The source is a female donor with multiple sclerosis, enrolled in a pregnancy study. The material sequenced was peripheral blood, taken before pregnancy. This sequence joins TRBV18 and TRBJ2-7; 9 bases match TRBD1. The CDR3 protein is CASSRDRESYEQYF. For the CDR3, the DNA is TGTGCCAGCTCCCGGGACAGGGAATCCTACGAGCAGTACTTC.